Listed below are T cell receptor beta chains from one sample, sequenced in a study of beta chain features in type 1 diabetes. Assay: immunoSEQ multiplex PCR; the TCRdb copy retains only in-frame clones and omits some. The sample has 500,000 to 850,000 clones, over 13% seen once. The material sequenced was naive CD4+ T cells from blood. Receptors were obtained from a man in his late teens or twenties with type 1 diabetes. The CDR3 runs from the conserved cysteine through the conserved F or W. D genes are given only for firm matches. Clone size, where shown, is once, few, many, or a class for clones that have expanded.

cdr3_length	v_call	clone_size	d_call	j_call	cdr3_nt	cdr3_aa
15	TRBV5-6	.	.	TRBJ2-7	TGTGCCAGCAAAAAGAGACAGGCCGTTATGCACGAGCAGTACTTC	CASKKRQAVMHEQYF
16	TRBV5-4	.	TRBD1	TRBJ2-2	TGTGCCAGCAGCAGGGGACAGGGGGCGGGCACCGGGGAGCTGTTTTTT	CASSRGQGAGTGELFF
15	TRBV5-1	.	.	TRBJ2-7	TGCGCCAGCAGCTTGGCCGGGGGCAGGGGCTACGAGCAGTACTTC	CASSLAGGRGYEQYF
16	TRBV18	few	TRBD1	TRBJ2-7	TGTGCCAGCTCACCACCGGTAGAGGACAGGGGAAACGAGCAGTACTTC	CASSPPVEDRGNEQYF
14	TRBV30	few	.	TRBJ1-6	TGTGCCTGGAAGTTCGGAGAAGGCAATTCACCCCTCCACTTT	CAWKFGEGNSPLHF
16	TRBV5-1	few	TRBD1	TRBJ1-4	TGCGCCAGCAGCCCCTCGGCGACAGGGGGCTGGGAAAAACTGTTTTTT	CASSPSATGGWEKLFF
15	TRBV15	.	.	TRBJ2-3	TGTGCCACCAGCAGAGATTGGGGGCGCGAGGATACGCAGTATTTT	CATSRDWGREDTQYF
11	TRBV28	.	.	TRBJ2-1	TGTGCCAGCAGTTACTATGGAAGTGAATTCTTC	CASSYYGSEFF
17	TRBV12-2	.	.	TRBJ2-1	TGTGCAAGTCCGGCCCGTTGGAGTAGGAGCCCGCTCAATGAGCAGTTCTTC	CASPARWSRSPLNEQFF
15	TRBV9	.	TRBD2	TRBJ2-2	TGTGCCAGCAGGATTAGCGGGGCGAACACCGGGGAGCTGTTTTTT	CASRISGANTGELFF
14	TRBV12-5	.	.	TRBJ2-2	TGTGCTAGTGGTTTGTTCGCAGGGGCCGGGGAGCTGTTTTTT	CASGLFAGAGELFF
17	TRBV4-3	few	.	TRBJ2-7	TGCGCCAGCAGCCAAGATATTAGGGCAGAAAGAGGCTACGAGCAGTACTTC	CASSQDIRAERGYEQYF
11	TRBV6-5	few	.	TRBJ1-1	TGTGCCAGCAGCCGTTTCACTGAAGCTTTCTTT	CASSRFTEAFF
16	TRBV18	.	.	TRBJ2-7	TGTGCCAGCTCACCACCCGGGACACGCTCCTCCTACGAGCAGTACTTC	CASSPPGTRSSYEQYF
15	TRBV30	few	.	TRBJ1-4	TGTGCCTGGAGCCCCCCCGGGCCATTAAATGAAAAACTGTTTTTT	CAWSPPGPLNEKLFF
16	TRBV5-1	.	TRBD2	TRBJ2-5	TGCGCCAGCAGCACTCTAGCGGGAGGCCGGGAAGAGACCCAGTACTTC	CASSTLAGGREETQYF
15	TRBV5-4	.	.	TRBJ1-1	TGTGCCAGCAGCTTGGCCAGCGCCTCAATGAAACAAGCTTTCTTT	CASSLASASMKQAFF
16	TRBV4-3	once	TRBD2	TRBJ2-7	TGCGCCAGCAGCCGACAACTAGCGGGAAGCTCCTACGAGCAGTACTTC	CASSRQLAGSSYEQYF
16	TRBV7-9	.	.	TRBJ1-4	TGTGCCAGCAGCCCCCGTAGAGGGGGAGGAGGTGAAAAACTGTTTTTT	CASSPRRGGGGEKLFF
16	TRBV6-1	few	.	TRBJ2-2	TGTGCCAGCAGTGAAGTTTTGGCAGGGGCTAGCGGGGAGCTGTTTTTT	CASSEVLAGASGELFF
15	TRBV28	few	.	TRBJ2-3	TGTGCCAGCAGACAAATGGTTAAGAGCACAGATACGCAGTATTTT	CASRQMVKSTDTQYF
17	TRBV5-1	.	TRBD2	TRBJ2-7	TGCGCCAGCAGCTTGAGGGTAGCGGGAGGGAACTACTACGAGCAGTACTTC	CASSLRVAGGNYYEQYF
16	TRBV30	.	TRBD1	TRBJ2-7	TGTGCCTGGAGTTCATACTCCTACCGGGACAGTAACGAGCAGTACTTC	CAWSSYSYRDSNEQYF
14	TRBV4-1	many	TRBD2	TRBJ2-4	TGCGCCAGCAGCCATATAACGCGGGAGGACATTCAGTACTTC	CASSHITREDIQYF